Listed here are 5 T cell receptor beta chains from one sample, sequenced in a study of cytomegalovirus exposure and HLA in healthy donors. PCR was performed using 60 Vbeta and 13 Jbeta primers. The method was immunoSEQ multiplex PCR; TCRdb's version includes in-frame clones alone and lacks a portion of them. Of some 89,000 clones detected, roughly 76% appear once; the ten largest clones hold approximately 1.9%. The sequenced sample was PBMCs. These TCRs come from a woman in her twenties or thirties in good health and CMV-seronegative.

The chain combines TRBV27 with TRBJ1-5; 7 bases match TRBD1. Germline-derived CDR1 and CDR2 are MNHEY and SMNVEV (reference sequence). With V trimmed by 6 bases and J by 0 bases, 2 bases remained unmatched. CDR3 length: 14 residues. CDR3 protein: CASRTGSSNQPQHF. The DNA for the CDR3 is TGTGCCAGCAGGACAGGGAGTAGCAATCAGCCCCAGCATTTT.

J is TRBJ1-1 and V is TRBV10-3, with 9 bases aligning to TRBD1. The V gene end was trimmed by 5 bases and the J gene end by 2 bases; junction bases not matched to a gene: 0. Germline V gene sequence: CDR1 ENHRY, CDR2 SYGVKD. The CDR3 sequence is 13 residues long. CDR3 sequence: CAISTGGNTEAFF. As DNA, the CDR3 is TGTGCCATCAGTACAGGGGGCAACACTGAAGCTTTCTTT.

The V call is TRBV10-3, the J call TRBJ2-1; the match to TRBD2 covers 7 bases. The CDR3 loop spans 15 amino acids. CDR1 and CDR2 (germline): ENHRY, SYGVKD. The V segment lost 0 bases and the J segment 6 bases; nucleotides outside the gene matches: 5. This chain's CDR3 is CAISESGLVSNEQFF. The CDR3 bases are TGTGCCATCAGTGAGTCCGGACTAGTTAGCAATGAGCAGTTCTTC.

V and J are TRBV9 and TRBJ1-3, with D uncertain. Between the trimmed V and J ends, which lost 4 bases and 4 bases, there was a span of 15 bases. There are 15 residues in the CDR3. The germline gives CDR1 SGDLS, CDR2 YYNGEE. Here the CDR3 reads CASSPYSGRGNTIYF. CDR3 nucleotides: TGTGCCAGCAGCCCGTACTCCGGGAGAGGAAACACCATATATTTT. Complete variable domain (other parts from reference TRBV9 and TRBJ1-3): DSGVTQTPKHLITATGQRVTLRCSPRSGDLSVYWYQQSLDQGLQFLIQYYNGEERAKGNILERFSAQQFPDLHSELNLSSLELGDSALYFCASSPYSGRGNTIYFGEGSWLTVV.

Turning to this clone: Other DNA sequences in the sample encode the same CDR3. The chain joins TRBV29-1 to TRBJ2-7, with 7 nucleotides matching TRBD1. V gave up 5 bases and J gave up 2 bases; unmatched junction bases: 3. Germline V gives CDR1 SQVTM, CDR2 ANQGSEA. The CDR3 sequence is 12 residues long. CDR3 sequence: CSVRDSPYEQYF. For the CDR3, the DNA is TGCAGCGTTCGGGACAGCCCCTACGAGCAGTACTTC.